The 9 T cell receptor beta chains below come from one sample, sequenced in a study of B cell selection in AIRE deficiency. TCRdb keeps only in-frame clones here, not all; method: immunoSEQ multiplex PCR. The sample has tens of thousands of clones, 80% to 95% seen once; the top ten hold approximately 1.4%. Sorted regulatory T cells were CD4-positive, CD25-high and CD127-low or negative. Sequenced input: CD4+CD25+ Tregs sorted from PBMCs. These receptors all come from a human donor in good health.

The V gene is TRBV6-5, the J gene TRBJ2-7; D might be TRBD2 (6 bases). The ends were cut back, 5 bases at V and 2 bases at J, with 7 bases in the middle. CDR1 and CDR2 from the germline V gene are MNHEY and SVGAGI. The CDR3 is 12 amino acids. CDR3 DNA sequence: TGTGCCAGCAGTACGGGAGCCTACGAGCAGTACTTC. This gives the protein CASSTGAYEQYF.

Of note for this clone: At one boundary the junction diverges from the germline segment, which might be a read error. The chain links TRBV6-1 to TRBJ1-1; TRBD1 matches 7 bases. The CDR3 is 15 amino acids. The germline V gene has CDR1 MNHNS and CDR2 SASEGT. CDR3 amino acids: CAGSTDTGVYTEAFF. The CDR3 DNA reads TGTGCCGGCAGCACTGATACAGGGGTGTATACTGAAGCTTTCTTT.

The chain recombines TRBV5-1 with TRBJ2-2; TRBD2 aligns across 12 bases. The junction had 5 bases not matched to a gene; V was cut back by 5 bases and J by 3 bases. Germline V gene lookup returns CDR1 SGHRS and CDR2 YFSETQ. The length of the CDR3 is 16 residues. DNA for the CDR3: TGCGCCAGCAGGTTCGGGACTAGCGGGTACACCGGGGAGCTGTTTTTT. Its translation is CASRFGTSGYTGELFF.

V gene TRBV2 combines with J gene TRBJ1-2, with 8 nucleotides matching TRBD1. J was trimmed by 0 bases and V by 7 bases; bases with no gene match: 10. CDR1 and CDR2 from the germline V gene are SNHLY and FYNNEI. CDR3 length equals 16 residues. The CDR3: CASNFGTGLTNYGYTF. The CDR3 DNA is TGTGCCAGCAATTTCGGGACAGGCCTGACTAACTATGGCTACACCTTC.

The V and J genes are TRBV5-4 and TRBJ2-3; 8 bases are a match to TRBD2. CDR3 length equals 17 residues. J lost 2 bases, V lost 4 bases, and 12 bases had no gene match. CDR1 SGHNT and CDR2 YYREEE come from the germline V gene (reference sequence). The CDR3 sequence is CASSSSGAGGITDTQYF. The CDR3 nucleotides are TGTGCCAGCAGCAGTTCGGGGGCGGGGGGAATCACAGATACGCAGTATTTT. Drawing the rest from reference TRBV5-4 and TRBJ2-3, the complete variable domain is ETGVTQSPTHLIKTRGQQVTLRCSSQSGHNTVSWYQQALGQGPQFIFQYYREEENGRGNFPPRFSGLQFPNYSSELNVNALELDDSALYLCASSSSGAGGITDTQYFGPGTRLTVL.

The V call is TRBV11-3, the J call TRBJ2-1; no clear D gene. The germline gives CDR1 SGHNT, CDR2 YENEEA. CDR3 length equals 12 residues. The V end lost 4 bases, the J end lost 6 bases, and 7 bases lay between the germline ends. CDR3 sequence (DNA): TGTGCCAGCAGCTCCGTCCCCAATGAGCAGTTCTTC. It translates to CASSSVPNEQFF.

This sequence joins TRBV7-9 and TRBJ2-7; possible D gene TRBD1, 6 bases. Germline lookup yields CDR1 SEHNR and CDR2 FQNEAQ (reference sequence). V was clipped by 6 bases and J by 3 bases, with 9 bases between them. The CDR3 is 12 amino acids. CDR3 region: CASSLQGYEQYF. The CDR3 bases are TGTGCCAGCAGTTTACAGGGCTACGAGCAGTACTTC.

In DNA, the CDR3 is TGCGCCAGCAGCCCTTCTGGCATCTACAATGAGCAGTTCTTC. Residues: CASSPSGIYNEQFF. The chain couples TRBV5-1 to TRBJ2-1; D ambiguous. The germline V and J ends were trimmed by 4 bases and 3 bases, with 11 bases remaining between them. In germline, CDR1 is SGHRS, CDR2 YFSETQ. The CDR3 has 14 amino acids.

This chain joins TRBV6-6 and TRBJ1-2, with a possible D match to TRBD1 (5 bases). The CDR3 loop spans 11 amino acids. Germline values: CDR1 MNHNY, CDR2 SVGAGI (reference sequence). V shed 5 bases and J shed 8 bases, with 9 bases lying between them. This CDR3 is CASSPGWGYTF. In DNA form, the CDR3 reads TGTGCCAGCAGTCCAGGGTGGGGCTACACCTTC.